The TCR beta chain under discussion was sequenced for a study of PD-1 blockade in classical Hodgkin lymphoma. The CDR3 totals 16 residues. With V trimmed by 6 bases and J by 4 bases, 12 bases remained unmatched. Germline values: CDR1 MDHEN, CDR2 SYDVKM. Remarks on this clone: Its specificity is not known.

Every patient had relapsed following autologous stem cell transplantation, and cohorts differed in brentuximab vedotin exposure. TCRdb's copy holds only in-frame clones and misses some; the assay was immunoSEQ multiplex PCR. The top ten hold roughly 22% of the sample, which has 46,000 or so clones, around three quarters seen once. Study outcomes and limitations: Relapsed/refractory patients reportedly had lower baseline diversity than newly diagnosed patients.

The clonotype originates from a human donor with classical Hodgkin lymphoma. Source: peripheral blood mononuclear cells (PBMCs), taken before the second cycle of nivolumab. This rearrangement joins TRBV28 to TRBJ2-7, with TRBD2 matching 10 bases. The CDR3 is CASSLVLLAGSYEQYF. The CDR3 bases are TGTGCCAGCAGCCTCGTCCTACTAGCGGGATCTTACGAGCAGTACTTC. Full variable domain (outside the CDR3, taken from reference TRBV28 and TRBJ2-7): DVKVTQSSRYLVKRTGEKVFLECVQDMDHENMFWYRQDPGLGLRLIYFSYDVKMKEKGDIPEGYSVSREKKERFSLILESASTNQTSMYLCASSLVLLAGSYEQYFGPGTRLTVT.